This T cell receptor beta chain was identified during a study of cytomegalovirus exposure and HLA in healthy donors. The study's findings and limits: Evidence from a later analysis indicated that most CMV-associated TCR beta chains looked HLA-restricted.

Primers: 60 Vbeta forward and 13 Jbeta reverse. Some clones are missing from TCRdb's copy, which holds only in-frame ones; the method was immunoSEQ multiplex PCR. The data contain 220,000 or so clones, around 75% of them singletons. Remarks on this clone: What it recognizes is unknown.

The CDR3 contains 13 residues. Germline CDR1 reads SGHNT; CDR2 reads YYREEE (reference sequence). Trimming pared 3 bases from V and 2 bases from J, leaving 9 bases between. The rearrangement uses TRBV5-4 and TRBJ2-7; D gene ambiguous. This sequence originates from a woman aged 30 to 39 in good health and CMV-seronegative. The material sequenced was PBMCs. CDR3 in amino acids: CASSSLEAYEQYF. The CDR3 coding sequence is TGTGCCAGCAGCTCGCTAGAGGCCTACGAGCAGTACTTC.